Sequencing of this T cell receptor beta chain was carried out in a study of CD8+CD57+ T cells in acquired aplastic anemia. Study details: The sorted CD4+ and CD8+ cells yielded an average around 3 ug of DNA.

This clonotype was picked up many times. Antigen: not known. Genomic DNA served as template for TCR beta VDJ and CDR3 profiling. TCRdb re-analysed the reads in MiXCR, keeping a single row per CDR3 protein. The sample lists around 190,000 distinct CDR3 sequences, about half seen once, with 10% to 15% in the top ten. Selection for sequencing was limited to patients who had shown CD8+CD57+ cell expansion by flow cytometry. Blood samples were obtained from patients who had received no prior therapy. Germline V CDR1 and CDR2: SGHAT, FQDESV (reference sequence). The CDR3 loop spans 17 amino acids. Trimming took 8 bases from V and 3 from J, leaving 23 bases between them. Study-level findings and limits: Patients and controls shared roughly 31 CD8+ CDR3 sequences, highly expressed in patients.

The chain has TRBV11-1 and TRBJ1-3; D might be TRBD1 (6 bases). Sequenced: sorted CD4+, CD8+, or CD8+CD57+ T cells (not recorded which) from PBMCs. The TCR comes from a human donor with aplastic anemia. The CDR3 region is CASGHRVGLVVGNTIYF. For the CDR3, the DNA is TGTGCCAGCGGACACAGGGTCGGATTAGTTGTTGGAAACACCATATATTTT.